These T cell receptor beta chains were read from a single sample in a study of cytomegalovirus exposure and HLA in healthy donors. Sequenced by immunoSEQ multiplex PCR; TCRdb stores in-frame clones only, minus some. This table holds around 180,000 clones, around 80% found once. Specimen: PBMCs. These receptors all stem from a woman between 25 and 40 years old in good health and CMV-seropositive. Each CDR3 is given with its conserved first and last residue. The order of the fields is V gene, clone size, D gene, J gene, CDR3 DNA, CDR3 protein. D genes are given only for firm matches. Not all rows give a size; the values are once, few, many and, for expanded clones, a class.

V gene: TRBV10-3
clone size: NA
D gene: TRBD1
J gene: TRBJ1-2
CDR3 DNA: TGTGCCATCAGTGAACCTACAGGGGGCGCCGGGTGGTACTATGGCTACACCTTC
CDR3 protein: CAISEPTGGAGWYYGYTF

V gene: TRBV19
clone size: NA
D gene: TRBD2
J gene: TRBJ2-7
CDR3 DNA: TGTGCCAGTAGGGTATCTAGCGGGAGCTTCTCCGAGCAGTACTTC
CDR3 protein: CASRVSSGSFSEQYF

V gene: TRBV7-9
clone size: once
D gene: NA
J gene: TRBJ2-2
CDR3 DNA: TGTGCCAGCCCAGACTTCGAGGCAGGGGTAAACACCGGGGAGCTGTTTTTT
CDR3 protein: CASPDFEAGVNTGELFF

V gene: TRBV30
clone size: once
D gene: NA
J gene: TRBJ2-3
CDR3 DNA: TGTGCCTGGGCGGGATATCGGGGTTCAGATACGCAGTATTTT
CDR3 protein: CAWAGYRGSDTQYF

V gene: TRBV7-2
clone size: NA
D gene: TRBD1
J gene: TRBJ2-3
CDR3 DNA: TGTGCCAGCAGCGTCACAGGGGACGCTAGCACAGATACGCAGTATTTT
CDR3 protein: CASSVTGDASTDTQYF

V gene: TRBV10-3
clone size: NA
D gene: NA
J gene: TRBJ2-7
CDR3 DNA: TGTGCCATCAGTGATTCAGTAGGCGGGACCTACGAGCAGTACTTC
CDR3 protein: CAISDSVGGTYEQYF

V gene: TRBV28
clone size: NA
D gene: NA
J gene: TRBJ1-4
CDR3 DNA: TGTGCCAGCAGTTTAATAGAAAAACTGTTTTTT
CDR3 protein: CASSLIEKLFF

V gene: TRBV6-5
clone size: NA
D gene: TRBD1
J gene: TRBJ2-7
CDR3 DNA: TGTGCCAGCAGTTTGACAGGGGAAGGCTACGAGCAGTACTTC
CDR3 protein: CASSLTGEGYEQYF

V gene: TRBV7-2
clone size: NA
D gene: NA
J gene: TRBJ2-7
CDR3 DNA: TGTGCCAGCAGCTTGCGGGACAGTCCAGCCTTGGGGTCCTACGAGCAGTACTTC
CDR3 protein: CASSLRDSPALGSYEQYF

V gene: TRBV9
clone size: few
D gene: TRBD2
J gene: TRBJ2-1
CDR3 DNA: TGTGCCAGCAGCGGACCGAAGGGACTAGAGATCTACAATGAGCAGTTCTTC
CDR3 protein: CASSGPKGLEIYNEQFF

V gene: TRBV29-1
clone size: once
D gene: TRBD1
J gene: TRBJ2-5
CDR3 DNA: TGCAGCGTTGAGGACAGGGGTTTTTGGGAGACCCAGTACTTC
CDR3 protein: CSVEDRGFWETQYF

V gene: TRBV30
clone size: once
D gene: NA
J gene: TRBJ1-3
CDR3 DNA: TGTGCCTGGAGTCCAGGGTCTGGAAACACCATATATTTT
CDR3 protein: CAWSPGSGNTIYF

V gene: TRBV11-2
clone size: NA
D gene: NA
J gene: TRBJ1-3
CDR3 DNA: TGTGCCAGCAGCTTTGAGAGCTCTGGAAACACCATATATTTT
CDR3 protein: CASSFESSGNTIYF

V gene: TRBV6-5
clone size: NA
D gene: TRBD2
J gene: TRBJ2-5
CDR3 DNA: TGTGCCAGCAGTTACTCTGGACAGCGGGGGGAGACCCAGTACTTC
CDR3 protein: CASSYSGQRGETQYF

V gene: TRBV11-3
clone size: NA
D gene: NA
J gene: TRBJ1-3
CDR3 DNA: TGTGCCAGCAGCCCGACGGGAGTCTCTGGAAACACCATATATTTT
CDR3 protein: CASSPTGVSGNTIYF

V gene: TRBV9
clone size: NA
D gene: TRBD2
J gene: TRBJ2-1
CDR3 DNA: TGTGCCAGCAGCGTAGGATCAGCGGGAGGGGAGTTCTTC
CDR3 protein: CASSVGSAGGEFF

V gene: TRBV4-1
clone size: NA
D gene: NA
J gene: TRBJ2-7
CDR3 DNA: TGCGCCAGCAGCCAATACGCAGGGATGGGCTCCTACGAGCAGTACTTC
CDR3 protein: CASSQYAGMGSYEQYF

V gene: TRBV23-1
clone size: NA
D gene: NA
J gene: TRBJ1-2
CDR3 DNA: TGCGCCAGCAGTCCATATTACAGGAGCGACTACACCTTC
CDR3 protein: CASSPYYRSDYTF

V gene: TRBV28
clone size: NA
D gene: NA
J gene: TRBJ2-7
CDR3 DNA: TGTGCCAGCAGTTTAGTCCAGGGAAATCGTGAGCAGTACTTC
CDR3 protein: CASSLVQGNREQYF

V gene: TRBV28
clone size: NA
D gene: TRBD1
J gene: TRBJ1-1
CDR3 DNA: TGTGCCAGCAGTTTTGGGGGACAGGGGGCTTTCTTT
CDR3 protein: CASSFGGQGAFF

V gene: TRBV27
clone size: NA
D gene: TRBD2
J gene: TRBJ2-7
CDR3 DNA: TGTGCCAGCAGTAGTGCGGGAGGAGCCCCGTACGAGCAGTACTTC
CDR3 protein: CASSSAGGAPYEQYF

V gene: TRBV10-3
clone size: NA
D gene: NA
J gene: TRBJ2-5
CDR3 DNA: TGTGCCATCAGTGAGAACAGGGAGACCCAGTACTTC
CDR3 protein: CAISENRETQYF

V gene: TRBV7-3
clone size: few
D gene: NA
J gene: TRBJ1-4
CDR3 DNA: TGTGCCAGCAGCTTAAGAAGAGTCGATAATGAAAAACTGTTTTTT
CDR3 protein: CASSLRRVDNEKLFF

V gene: TRBV2
clone size: NA
D gene: TRBD2
J gene: TRBJ2-5
CDR3 DNA: TGTGCCAGCACCGGGGGAGCGGGAGTTCGGGAGACCCAGTACTTC
CDR3 protein: CASTGGAGVRETQYF

V gene: TRBV5-1
clone size: NA
D gene: NA
J gene: TRBJ1-5
CDR3 DNA: TGCGCCAGCAGCTTGGCCCCGGGGCCAAAGGGGGATCAGCCCCAGCATTTT
CDR3 protein: CASSLAPGPKGDQPQHF

V gene: TRBV15
clone size: NA
D gene: TRBD2
J gene: TRBJ2-7
CDR3 DNA: TGTGCCACCAGCAGAGACACTAGCGGGAGGTACGAGCAGTACTTC
CDR3 protein: CATSRDTSGRYEQYF

V gene: TRBV28
clone size: NA
D gene: NA
J gene: TRBJ1-1
CDR3 DNA: TGTGCCAGCAGGTCGCCCGGCAGGTTGAACACTGAAGCTTTCTTT
CDR3 protein: CASRSPGRLNTEAFF

V gene: TRBV4-1
clone size: NA
D gene: TRBD1
J gene: TRBJ1-3
CDR3 DNA: TGCGCCAGCAGCCAAGGGACAGGGTGGACACCTGGAAACACCATATATTTT
CDR3 protein: CASSQGTGWTPGNTIYF

V gene: TRBV18
clone size: NA
D gene: TRBD2
J gene: TRBJ2-4
CDR3 DNA: TGTGCCAGCTCACGTACACTAGCGGGAGCCTCACAGACAAACATTCAGTACTTC
CDR3 protein: CASSRTLAGASQTNIQYF

V gene: TRBV7-3
clone size: NA
D gene: TRBD2
J gene: TRBJ2-5
CDR3 DNA: TGTGCCAGCAGCTCGGGGGGGGAGACCCAGTACTTC
CDR3 protein: CASSSGGETQYF

V gene: TRBV4-2
clone size: NA
D gene: TRBD1
J gene: TRBJ1-5
CDR3 DNA: TGTGCCAGCAGCCAAGACTCCCAGGGGGCTGGGCAGCCCCAGCATTTT
CDR3 protein: CASSQDSQGAGQPQHF

V gene: TRBV5-1
clone size: NA
D gene: TRBD1
J gene: TRBJ1-2
CDR3 DNA: TGCGCCAGCAGTGAGAGACAGGGGTATTATCAGGGTGGCTACACCTTC
CDR3 protein: CASSERQGYYQGGYTF

V gene: TRBV19
clone size: NA
D gene: TRBD2
J gene: TRBJ2-5
CDR3 DNA: TGTGCCAGTAGTAGGATGGCGGGAGGGCCATCAGAGACCCAGTACTTC
CDR3 protein: CASSRMAGGPSETQYF

V gene: TRBV6-1
clone size: NA
D gene: TRBD1
J gene: TRBJ2-7
CDR3 DNA: TGTGCCAGCAGTGATCGGACAGGGGGCTCCTACGAGCAGTACTTC
CDR3 protein: CASSDRTGGSYEQYF

V gene: TRBV7-2
clone size: many
D gene: TRBD1
J gene: TRBJ2-7
CDR3 DNA: TGTGCCAGCAGCTTAGTGGCAGGGGGTTTTAGCTACGAGCAGTACTTC
CDR3 protein: CASSLVAGGFSYEQYF

V gene: TRBV5-5
clone size: NA
D gene: TRBD1
J gene: TRBJ2-7
CDR3 DNA: TGTGCCAGCAGCCAAGGATTAGGGACAGGACCCTACGAGCAGTACTTC
CDR3 protein: CASSQGLGTGPYEQYF

V gene: TRBV15
clone size: NA
D gene: TRBD1
J gene: TRBJ2-3
CDR3 DNA: TGTGCCACCAGCAGGGGACAGGGGGCGACAGATACGCAGTATTTT
CDR3 protein: CATSRGQGATDTQYF

V gene: TRBV15
clone size: few
D gene: NA
J gene: TRBJ2-7
CDR3 DNA: TGTGCCACCAGCAGAAGAATACAGGGATCCCCCCAATACGAGCAGTACTTC
CDR3 protein: CATSRRIQGSPQYEQYF

V gene: TRBV29-1
clone size: NA
D gene: NA
J gene: TRBJ1-2
CDR3 DNA: TGCAGCGTAGCGGACAGCTACTATGGCTACACCTTC
CDR3 protein: CSVADSYYGYTF

V gene: TRBV28
clone size: NA
D gene: TRBD1
J gene: TRBJ2-6
CDR3 DNA: TGTGCCAGCAGTTTTACAGGGGCTGGGGCCAACGTCCTGACTTTC
CDR3 protein: CASSFTGAGANVLTF

V gene: TRBV7-9
clone size: few
D gene: NA
J gene: TRBJ2-5
CDR3 DNA: TGTGCCAGCAGCTTAACGGGGGGCGCGGGGGAGACCCAGTACTTC
CDR3 protein: CASSLTGGAGETQYF

V gene: TRBV28
clone size: NA
D gene: NA
J gene: TRBJ2-7
CDR3 DNA: TGTGCCAGCAGCTCGGGACAAGGTCCCGGGCAGTACTTC
CDR3 protein: CASSSGQGPGQYF

V gene: TRBV6-4
clone size: NA
D gene: TRBD2
J gene: TRBJ2-2
CDR3 DNA: TGTGCCAGCAGTTTTCTAGCGGGCTCAGGCACCGGGGAGCTGTTTTTT
CDR3 protein: CASSFLAGSGTGELFF

V gene: TRBV4-1
clone size: few
D gene: NA
J gene: TRBJ2-5
CDR3 DNA: TGCGCCAGCAGCCAAGTAGGGGCAGGGAGGCAAGAGACCCAGTACTTC
CDR3 protein: CASSQVGAGRQETQYF

V gene: TRBV28
clone size: NA
D gene: NA
J gene: TRBJ2-6
CDR3 DNA: TGTGCCAGCGCGGGGGGACAGGGCCATCCGTCCGGGGCCAACGTCCTGACTTTC
CDR3 protein: CASAGGQGHPSGANVLTF

V gene: TRBV7-9
clone size: few
D gene: NA
J gene: TRBJ1-1
CDR3 DNA: TGTGCCAGCAGCTTAGTACAGGGCACTGAAGCTTTCTTT
CDR3 protein: CASSLVQGTEAFF

V gene: TRBV2
clone size: NA
D gene: TRBD1
J gene: TRBJ2-1
CDR3 DNA: TGTGCCAGCAGTGAACTCTTCGGGGACAGAGACCCCTACAATGAGCAGTTCTTC
CDR3 protein: CASSELFGDRDPYNEQFF

V gene: TRBV7-8
clone size: NA
D gene: NA
J gene: TRBJ1-2
CDR3 DNA: TGTGCCAGCAGCTCCGAGGGGGGGCTAAATGGCTACACCTTC
CDR3 protein: CASSSEGGLNGYTF

V gene: TRBV7-9
clone size: NA
D gene: TRBD1
J gene: TRBJ2-1
CDR3 DNA: TGTGCCAGCACCCCGACAGGGGGCAAATACAATGAGCAGTTCTTC
CDR3 protein: CASTPTGGKYNEQFF

V gene: TRBV5-5
clone size: NA
D gene: TRBD2
J gene: TRBJ2-5
CDR3 DNA: TGTGCCAGCAGCCGTCGACTAGCGGGAGAAGAGACCCAGTACTTC
CDR3 protein: CASSRRLAGEETQYF